The 21 T cell receptor beta chains reported below all come from one sample, sequenced in a study of blood T cell repertoires in COVID-19. The repertoire was sequenced with immunoSEQ multiplex PCR; TCRdb's copy has only in-frame clones and lacks some. The profile shows 180,000 or so clones, over 75% of them singletons. The sample was peripheral blood. These receptors were obtained from an elderly woman with acute or convalescent COVID-19.

CDR3 amino acids: CASSTLGGSSNQPQHF. DNA of the CDR3: TGTGCCAGTAGTACCCTCGGCGGGTCTAGCAATCAGCCCCAGCATTTT. The chain carries TRBV19 and TRBJ1-5; D gene ambiguous. CDR1 and CDR2 (germline): LNHDA, SQIVND (reference sequence). V dropped 4 bases and J dropped 0 bases, with 13 bases sitting between them. This CDR3 contains 16 residues.

The V gene is TRBV5-1, the J gene TRBJ2-1, with 7 bases lining up with TRBD2. V lost 0 bases, J lost 0 bases, and 3 bases stayed unmatched. Germline loops: CDR1 SGHRS, CDR2 YFSETQ. This CDR3 has 16 amino acids. CDR3 in amino acids: CASSLGGGISYNEQFF. In DNA form, the CDR3 reads TGCGCCAGCAGCTTGGGCGGGGGAATCTCCTACAATGAGCAGTTCTTC.

Details on this clone: A read error may account for a junction end that differs from germline. The chain couples TRBV5-4 to TRBJ2-7, with D unclear. The CDR3 contains 11 residues. Looked up from germline, CDR1 is SGHNT and CDR2 is YYREEE (reference sequence). This chain's CDR3 is CASSLGDVVNF. The CDR3 bases are TGTGCCAGCAGCTTGGGAGATGTTGTTAACTTC.

J is TRBJ1-5 and V is TRBV7-9; D gene uncertain. V dropped 1 base and J dropped 9 bases, with 13 bases sitting between them. The CDR3 length is 14 residues. Looked up from germline, CDR1 is SEHNR and CDR2 is FQNEAQ (reference sequence). The CDR3 here is CASSLGYSFGPQHF. The CDR3 DNA sequence: TGTGCCAGCAGCTTAGGGTACAGTTTTGGGCCCCAGCATTTT.

This clone appeared once. The chain combines TRBV5-4 with TRBJ1-6; maybe TRBD1 (6 bases). V lost 4 bases and J lost 9, with 17 bases in between. This CDR3 is 15 amino acids long. The germline gives CDR1 SGHNT, CDR2 YYREEE (reference sequence). CDR3 residues: CASSNRQVASSPLHF. DNA for the CDR3: TGTGCCAGCAGCAACAGACAGGTCGCTAGTTCACCCCTCCACTTT.

The V and J genes are TRBV6-2 or TRBV6-3 and TRBJ1-2; 7 bases match TRBD1. J lost 4 bases, V lost 5 bases, and 10 bases had no gene match. Germline V gene data show CDR1 as MNHEY and CDR2 as SVGEGT. The CDR3 has 15 residues. CDR3 region: CASSQSDREAYGYTF. CDR3 in DNA: TGTGCCAGCAGTCAATCCGACAGGGAGGCCTATGGCTACACCTTC.

The rearrangement links TRBV25-1 to TRBJ1-6, with D perhaps matching TRBD1 (5 bases). The CDR3 runs 13 residues. The V end was cut by 4 bases, the J end by 8 bases, with 9 bases between. Germline CDR1 MGHDK, CDR2 SYGVNS. The DNA for the CDR3 is TGTGCCAGCAGTGTGTCAGGGTATTCACCCCTCCACTTT. It is translated as CASSVSGYSPLHF.

V is TRBV7-3 and J is TRBJ2-1; 8 nucleotides match TRBD1. In germline, CDR1 is SGHTA, CDR2 FQGTGA. J was trimmed by 1 base and V by 5 bases; bases with no gene match: 4. The CDR3 length is 15 residues. The CDR3 sequence: CASSHGQGSYNEQFF. For the CDR3, the DNA is TGTGCCAGCAGCCATGGACAGGGTTCCTACAATGAGCAGTTCTTC. The complete variable domain, with remaining parts taken from reference TRBV7-3 and TRBJ2-1, reads GAGVSQTPSNKVTEKGKYVELRCDPISGHTALYWYRQSLGQGPEFLIYFQGTGAADDSGLPNDRFFAVRPEGSVSTLKIQRTERGDSAVYLCASSHGQGSYNEQFFGPGTRLTVL.

The CDR3 reads CASSRTGTGQITYTF. CDR3 in DNA: TGTGCCAGCAGTCGTACGGGGACAGGACAAATCACCTACACCTTC. The chain has TRBV6-6 and TRBJ1-2; 8 bases agree with TRBD1. V trimming: 5 bases; J trimming: 10 bases; junction bases outside the gene matches: 15. This CDR3 region has 15 residues. CDR1 MNHNY and CDR2 SVGAGI come from the germline V gene (reference sequence).

This clone was recorded once. The V gene is TRBV28, the J gene TRBJ2-1; 13 bases agree with TRBD2. The CDR3 loop spans 15 amino acids. Trimming cost V 4 bases and J 7 bases; bases outside gene matches: 4. CDR1 MDHEN and CDR2 SYDVKM come from the germline V gene. As DNA, the CDR3 is TGTGCCAGCAGTTCTCCGGGACTAGCGGGAAATGAGCAGTTCTTC. Its translation: CASSSPGLAGNEQFF. The full variable domain, its missing parts supplied by reference TRBV28 and TRBJ2-1, is DVKVTQSSRYLVKRTGEKVFLECVQDMDHENMFWYRQDPGLGLRLIYFSYDVKMKEKGDIPEGYSVSREKKERFSLILESASTNQTSMYLCASSSPGLAGNEQFFGPGTRLTVL.

This chain joins TRBV5-1 and TRBJ1-5; 7 bases match TRBD1. CDR1 is SGHRS and CDR2 is YFSETQ in the germline V gene. The CDR3 has 14 residues. V lost 2 bases, J lost 3 bases, and 2 bases stayed unmatched. CDR3 bases: TGCGCCAGCAGCTTAGGACAGGCCAATCAGCCCCAGCATTTT. The encoded protein is CASSLGQANQPQHF.

The V call is TRBV5-1, the J call TRBJ2-4; TRBD1 matches at 7 bases. Germline lookup yields CDR1 SGHRS and CDR2 YFSETQ. The V gene end was trimmed by 4 bases and the J gene end by 8 bases; junction bases not matched to a gene: 12. The length of the CDR3 is 15 residues. DNA of the CDR3: TGCGCCAGCAGCCCCGGACAGGTCGGTGAGGACATTCAGTACTTC. Residues: CASSPGQVGEDIQYF.

CDR3 region: CASSSDTYGYTF. The DNA of the CDR3 is TGTGCCAGCAGTTCGGACACCTATGGCTACACCTTC. The chain has TRBV27 and TRBJ1-2; tentatively, D is TRBD1 (5 bases). Germline-derived CDR1 and CDR2 are MNHEY and SMNVEV (reference sequence). Between the trimmed V and J ends, which lost 4 bases and 4 bases, there was a span of 7 bases. The CDR3 has 12 residues.

This clone came up a few times. The V call is TRBV6-5, the J call TRBJ1-5; 7 bases match TRBD1. Germline V lookup: CDR1 MNHEY, CDR2 SVGAGI. The V segment lost 8 bases and the J segment 3 bases; nucleotides outside the gene matches: 4. This CDR3 spans 13 amino acids. The CDR3 sequence is CASGDSANQPQHF. The CDR3 DNA reads TGTGCCAGCGGGGACAGCGCCAATCAGCCCCAGCATTTT.

This clone was seen a single time. This sequence joins TRBV25-1 and TRBJ1-4; D is ambiguous. This CDR3 spans 14 amino acids. Germline-derived CDR1 and CDR2 are MGHDK and SYGVNS. Trimming shortened V by 4 bases and J by 4 bases, and 10 bases separated the two germline ends. The CDR3 is CASSADSINEKLFF. The CDR3 nucleotides read TGTGCCAGCAGTGCGGACTCAATTAATGAAAAACTGTTTTTT.

The chain uses TRBV3-1 (or the pseudogene TRBV3-2) and TRBJ2-1; 7 bases line up with TRBD2. The J segment lost 6 bases and the V segment lost 4 bases, leaving 9 bases of the junction unmatched. Germline lookup yields CDR1 LGHDT and CDR2 YNNKEL (reference sequence). The CDR3 loop spans 15 amino acids. This chain's CDR3 is CASSLRLAMGNEQFF. For the CDR3, the DNA is TGTGCCAGCAGCCTCAGACTAGCAATGGGCAATGAGCAGTTCTTC.

The chain carries TRBV10-1 and TRBJ2-2; possible D gene TRBD1, 5 bases. CDR1 is WNHNN and CDR2 is SYGVQD in the germline V gene (reference sequence). With 3 bases removed from V and 0 bases from J, the gap between germline ends came to 5 bases. CDR3 length: 14 residues. CDR3 amino acids: CASSDRANTGELFF. CDR3 bases: TGCGCCAGCAGTGACAGGGCGAACACCGGGGAGCTGTTTTTT.

The chain couples TRBV11-2 to TRBJ2-3; 9 positions agree with TRBD1. The CDR3 runs to 16 residues. The germline V gene encodes CDR1 SGHAT and CDR2 FQNNGV. V lost 4 bases to trimming and J lost 4 bases; unmatched junction nucleotides: 9. The CDR3 nucleotides read TGTGCCAGCAGCTCTTACCGGGACAGGGCGGCAGATACGCAGTATTTT. Its protein product is CASSSYRDRAADTQYF. The complete variable domain, with remaining parts taken from reference TRBV11-2 and TRBJ2-3, reads EAGVAQSPRYKIIEKRQSVAFWCNPISGHATLYWYQQILGQGPKLLIQFQNNGVVDDSQLPKDRFSAERLKGVDSTLKIQPAKLEDSAVYLCASSSYRDRAADTQYFGPGTRLTVL.

This clone has more than one count but fewer than ten. The chain couples TRBV5-4 to TRBJ2-2, with 7 bases fitting TRBD2. The CDR3 is 15 residues long. Germline V gene data show CDR1 as SGHNT and CDR2 as YYREEE (reference sequence). J was trimmed by 4 bases and V by 1 base; bases with no gene match: 4. CDR3 loop: CASSLYSGATGELFF. Here the CDR3 DNA reads TGTGCCAGCAGCTTGTACAGCGGGGCCACCGGGGAGCTGTTTTTT.

CDR3 DNA sequence: TGTGCCAGCAGCGTAGGTGGGGGGAGAGCGATCACAGATACGCAGTATTTT. Translating it yields CASSVGGGRAITDTQYF. This chain joins TRBV9 and TRBJ2-3, with D possibly being TRBD2 (6 bases). V was shortened by 0 bases and J by 2 bases, with 16 bases between the two germline ends. The CDR3 is 17 residues long. The germline V gene encodes CDR1 SGDLS and CDR2 YYNGEE.

This clone showed up just once. The chain uses TRBV6-2 or TRBV6-3 and TRBJ1-1; TRBD1 might be the D (6 bases). CDR3 length: 12 amino acids. V was cut by 6 bases and J by 11 bases, with 16 bases left in between. Germline V gives CDR1 MNHEY, CDR2 SVGEGT. This CDR3 is CASSPPTGKAFF. CDR3 coding DNA: TGTGCCAGCAGCCCCCCCACAGGGAAGGCTTTCTTT.